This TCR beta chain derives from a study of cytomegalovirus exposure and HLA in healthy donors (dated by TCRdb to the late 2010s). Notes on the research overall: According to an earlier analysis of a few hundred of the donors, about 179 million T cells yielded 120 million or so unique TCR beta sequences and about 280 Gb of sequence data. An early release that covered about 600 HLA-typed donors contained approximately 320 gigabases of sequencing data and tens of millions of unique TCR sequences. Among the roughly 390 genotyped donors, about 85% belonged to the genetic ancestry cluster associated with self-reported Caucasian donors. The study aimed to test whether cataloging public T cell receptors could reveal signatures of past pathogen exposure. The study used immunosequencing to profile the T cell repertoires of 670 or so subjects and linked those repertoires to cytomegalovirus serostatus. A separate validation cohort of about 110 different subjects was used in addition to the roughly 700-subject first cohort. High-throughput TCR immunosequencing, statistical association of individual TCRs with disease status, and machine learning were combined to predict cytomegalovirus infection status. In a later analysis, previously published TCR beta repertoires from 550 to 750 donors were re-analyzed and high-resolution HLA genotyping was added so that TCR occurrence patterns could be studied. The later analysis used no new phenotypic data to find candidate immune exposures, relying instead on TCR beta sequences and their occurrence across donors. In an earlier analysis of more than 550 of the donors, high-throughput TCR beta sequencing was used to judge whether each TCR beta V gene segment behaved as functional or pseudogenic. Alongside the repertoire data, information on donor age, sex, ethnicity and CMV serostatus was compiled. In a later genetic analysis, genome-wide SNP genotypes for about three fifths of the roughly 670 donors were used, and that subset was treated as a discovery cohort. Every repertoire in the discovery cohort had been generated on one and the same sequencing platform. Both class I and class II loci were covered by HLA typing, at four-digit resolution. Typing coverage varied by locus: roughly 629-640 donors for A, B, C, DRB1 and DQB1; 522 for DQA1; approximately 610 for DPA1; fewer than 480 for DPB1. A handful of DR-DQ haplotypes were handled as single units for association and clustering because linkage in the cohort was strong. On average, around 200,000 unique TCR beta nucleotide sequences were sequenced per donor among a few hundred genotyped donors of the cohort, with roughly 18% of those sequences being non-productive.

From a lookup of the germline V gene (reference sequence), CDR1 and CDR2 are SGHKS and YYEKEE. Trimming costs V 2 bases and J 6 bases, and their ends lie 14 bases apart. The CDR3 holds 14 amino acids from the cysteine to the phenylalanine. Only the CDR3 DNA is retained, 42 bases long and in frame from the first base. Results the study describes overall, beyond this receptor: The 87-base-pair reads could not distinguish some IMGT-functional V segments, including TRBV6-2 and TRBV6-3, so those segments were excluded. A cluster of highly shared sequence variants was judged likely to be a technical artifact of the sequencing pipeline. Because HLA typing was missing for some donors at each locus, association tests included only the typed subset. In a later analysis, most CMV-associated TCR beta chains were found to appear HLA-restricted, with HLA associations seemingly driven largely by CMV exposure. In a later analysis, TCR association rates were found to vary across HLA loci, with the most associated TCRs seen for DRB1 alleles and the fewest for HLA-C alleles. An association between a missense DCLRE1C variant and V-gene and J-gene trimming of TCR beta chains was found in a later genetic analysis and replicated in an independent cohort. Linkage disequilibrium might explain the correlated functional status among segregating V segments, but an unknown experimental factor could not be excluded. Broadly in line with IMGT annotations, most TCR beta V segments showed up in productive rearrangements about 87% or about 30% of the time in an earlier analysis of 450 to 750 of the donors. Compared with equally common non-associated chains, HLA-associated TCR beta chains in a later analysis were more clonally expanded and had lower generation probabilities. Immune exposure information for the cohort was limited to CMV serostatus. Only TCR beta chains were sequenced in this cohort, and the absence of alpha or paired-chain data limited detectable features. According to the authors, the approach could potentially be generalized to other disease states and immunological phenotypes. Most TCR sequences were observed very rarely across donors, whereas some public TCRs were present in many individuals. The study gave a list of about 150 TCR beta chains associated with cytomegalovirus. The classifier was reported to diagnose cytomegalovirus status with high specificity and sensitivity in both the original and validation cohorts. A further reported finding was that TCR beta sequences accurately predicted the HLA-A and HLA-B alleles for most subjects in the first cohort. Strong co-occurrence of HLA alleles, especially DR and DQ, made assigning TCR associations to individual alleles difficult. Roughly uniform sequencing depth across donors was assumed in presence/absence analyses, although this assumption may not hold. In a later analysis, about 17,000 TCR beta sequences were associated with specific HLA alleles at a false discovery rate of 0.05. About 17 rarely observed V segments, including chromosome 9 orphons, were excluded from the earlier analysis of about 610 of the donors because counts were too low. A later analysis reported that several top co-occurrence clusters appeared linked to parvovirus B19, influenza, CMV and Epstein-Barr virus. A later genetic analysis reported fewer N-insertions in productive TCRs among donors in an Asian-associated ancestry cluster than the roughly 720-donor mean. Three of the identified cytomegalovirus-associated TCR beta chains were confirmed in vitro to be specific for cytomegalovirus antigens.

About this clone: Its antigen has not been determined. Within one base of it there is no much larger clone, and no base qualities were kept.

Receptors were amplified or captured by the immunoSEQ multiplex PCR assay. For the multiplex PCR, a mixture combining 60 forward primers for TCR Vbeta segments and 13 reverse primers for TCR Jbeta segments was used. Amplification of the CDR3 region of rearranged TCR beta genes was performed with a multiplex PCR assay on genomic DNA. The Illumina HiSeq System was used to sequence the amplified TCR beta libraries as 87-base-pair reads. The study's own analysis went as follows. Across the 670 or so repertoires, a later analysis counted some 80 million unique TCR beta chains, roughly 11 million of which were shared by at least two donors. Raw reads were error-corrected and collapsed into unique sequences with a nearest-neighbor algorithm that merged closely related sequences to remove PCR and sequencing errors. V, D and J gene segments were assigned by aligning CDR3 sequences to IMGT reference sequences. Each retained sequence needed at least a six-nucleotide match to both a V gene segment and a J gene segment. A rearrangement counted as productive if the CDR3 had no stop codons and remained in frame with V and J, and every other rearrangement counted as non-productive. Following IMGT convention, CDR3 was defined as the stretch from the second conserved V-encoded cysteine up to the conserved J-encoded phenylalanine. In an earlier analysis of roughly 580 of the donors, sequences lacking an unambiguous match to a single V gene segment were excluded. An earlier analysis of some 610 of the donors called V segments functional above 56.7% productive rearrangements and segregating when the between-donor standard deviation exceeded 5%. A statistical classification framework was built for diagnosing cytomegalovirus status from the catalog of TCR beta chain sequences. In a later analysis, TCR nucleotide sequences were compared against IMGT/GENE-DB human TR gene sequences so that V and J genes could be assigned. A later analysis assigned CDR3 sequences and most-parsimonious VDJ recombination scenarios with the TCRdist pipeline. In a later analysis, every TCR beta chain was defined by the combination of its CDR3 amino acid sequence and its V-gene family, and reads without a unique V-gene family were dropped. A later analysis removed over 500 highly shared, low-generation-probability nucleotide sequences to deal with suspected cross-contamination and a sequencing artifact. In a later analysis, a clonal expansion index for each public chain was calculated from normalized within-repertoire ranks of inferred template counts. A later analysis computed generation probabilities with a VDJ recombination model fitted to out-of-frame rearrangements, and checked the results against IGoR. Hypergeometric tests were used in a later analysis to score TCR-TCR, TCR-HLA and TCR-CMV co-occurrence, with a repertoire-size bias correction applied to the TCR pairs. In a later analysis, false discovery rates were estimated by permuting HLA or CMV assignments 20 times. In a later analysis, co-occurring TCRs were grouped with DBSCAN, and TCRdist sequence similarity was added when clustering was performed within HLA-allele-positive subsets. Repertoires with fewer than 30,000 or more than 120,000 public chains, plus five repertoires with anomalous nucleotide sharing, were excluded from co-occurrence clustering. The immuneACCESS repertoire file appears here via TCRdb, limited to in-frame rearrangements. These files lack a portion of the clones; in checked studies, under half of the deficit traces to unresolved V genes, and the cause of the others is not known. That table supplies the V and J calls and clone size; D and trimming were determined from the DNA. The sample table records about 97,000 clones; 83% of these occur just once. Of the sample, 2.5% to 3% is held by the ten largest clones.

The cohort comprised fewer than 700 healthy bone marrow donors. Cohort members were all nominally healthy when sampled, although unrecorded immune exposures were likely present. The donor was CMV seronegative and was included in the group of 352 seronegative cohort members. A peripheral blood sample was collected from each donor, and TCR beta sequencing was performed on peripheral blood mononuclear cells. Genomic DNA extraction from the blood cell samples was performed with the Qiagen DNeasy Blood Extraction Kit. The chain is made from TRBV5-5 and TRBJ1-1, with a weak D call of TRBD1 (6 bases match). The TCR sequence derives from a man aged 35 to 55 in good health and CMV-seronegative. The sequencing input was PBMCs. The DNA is TGTGCCAGCAGCTTCGGGGGGGCTTGGGCTGAAGCTTTCTTT. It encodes CASSFGGAWAEAFF.